This T cell receptor (beta chain) was obtained from a study of control samples from healthy donors and cancer patients (dated by TCRdb to between 2020 and 2021). About this clone itself: The antigen this receptor binds is unknown. No clone much larger than this one lies a single base away; base qualities are absent.

Libraries came from the immunoSEQ multiplex PCR assay. TCRdb obtained this table from immuneACCESS and retained in-frame rearrangements with V and J assigned. These tables miss some clones; where compared with another copy, unresolved V genes account for less than half of the shortfall, and the remainder is unexplained. The table for this sample lists some 130,000 clones; roughly 92% of them were counted only once. Of the sample, around 5.8% is held by the ten largest clones. This receptor was identified in a young man in good health. Sequencing was done on a sample of blood.

The sequenced DNA is TGCGCCAGCAGTCCCGGGACAGGGACTGGGGCCAACGTCCTGACTTTC. The encoded protein is CASSPGTGTGANVLTF. Here the chain combines TRBV10-1 and TRBJ2-6; 9 junctional bases match TRBD1. Counted from cysteine to phenylalanine, this CDR3 has 16 amino acids. Solely the CDR3 DNA is kept, with 48 bases framed from the first base. CDR1 and CDR2 are read off the germline V gene (reference sequence) as WNHNN and SYGVQD. Trimming accounts for 5 bases at V and 2 bases at J, while the number of junction bases matched to no gene is 4.